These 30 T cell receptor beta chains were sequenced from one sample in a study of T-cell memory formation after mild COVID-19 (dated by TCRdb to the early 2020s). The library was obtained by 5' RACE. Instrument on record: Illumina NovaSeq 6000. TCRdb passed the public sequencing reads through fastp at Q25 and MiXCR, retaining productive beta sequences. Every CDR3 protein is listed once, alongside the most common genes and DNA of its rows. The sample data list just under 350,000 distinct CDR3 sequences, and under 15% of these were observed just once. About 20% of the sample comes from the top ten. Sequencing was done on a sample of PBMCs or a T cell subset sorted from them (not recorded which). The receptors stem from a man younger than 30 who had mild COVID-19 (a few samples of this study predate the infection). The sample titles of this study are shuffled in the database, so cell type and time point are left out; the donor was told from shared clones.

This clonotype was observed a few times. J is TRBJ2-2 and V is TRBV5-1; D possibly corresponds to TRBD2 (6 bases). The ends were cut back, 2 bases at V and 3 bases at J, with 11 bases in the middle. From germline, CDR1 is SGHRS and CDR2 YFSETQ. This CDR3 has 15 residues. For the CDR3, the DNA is TGCGCCAGCAGCTTAGGGGACTTCTACACCGGGGAGCTGTTTTTT. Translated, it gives CASSLGDFYTGELFF.

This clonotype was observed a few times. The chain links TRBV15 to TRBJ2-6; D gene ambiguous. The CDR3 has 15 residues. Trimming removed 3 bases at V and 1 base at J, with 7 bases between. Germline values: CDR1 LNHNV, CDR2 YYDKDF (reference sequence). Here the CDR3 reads CATSSDLSGANVLTF. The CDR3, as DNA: TGTGCCACCAGCAGTGACCTATCTGGGGCCAACGTCCTGACTTTC.

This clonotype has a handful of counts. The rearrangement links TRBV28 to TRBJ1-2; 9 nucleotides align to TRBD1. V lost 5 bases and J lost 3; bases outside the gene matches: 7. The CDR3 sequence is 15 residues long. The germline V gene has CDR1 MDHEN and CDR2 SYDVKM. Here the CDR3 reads CASSNRGLLDYGYTF. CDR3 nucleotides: TGTGCCAGCAGTAACAGGGGGCTGCTAGACTATGGCTACACCTTC.

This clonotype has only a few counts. CDR3 coding DNA: TGTGCCAGCAGTGGGGGGCGATCCAATCAGCCCCAGCATTTT. Protein product: CASSGGRSNQPQHF. V gene TRBV6-5 combines with J gene TRBJ1-5, with D possibly being TRBD1 (6 bases). This CDR3 contains 14 residues. Trimming pared 5 bases from V and 3 bases from J, leaving 11 bases between. In germline, CDR1 is MNHEY, CDR2 SVGAGI.

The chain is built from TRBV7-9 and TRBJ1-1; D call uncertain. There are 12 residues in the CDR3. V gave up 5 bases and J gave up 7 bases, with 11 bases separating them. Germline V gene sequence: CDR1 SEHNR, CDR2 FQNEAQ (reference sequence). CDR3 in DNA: TGTGCCAGCAGCCCCCGTTATGATGAAGCTTTCTTT. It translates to CASSPRYDEAFF.

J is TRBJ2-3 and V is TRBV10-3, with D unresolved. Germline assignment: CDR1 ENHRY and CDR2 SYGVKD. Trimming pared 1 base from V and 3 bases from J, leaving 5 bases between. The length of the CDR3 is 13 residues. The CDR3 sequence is CAISEWVTDTQYF. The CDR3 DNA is TGTGCCATCAGTGAGTGGGTAACAGATACGCAGTATTTT.

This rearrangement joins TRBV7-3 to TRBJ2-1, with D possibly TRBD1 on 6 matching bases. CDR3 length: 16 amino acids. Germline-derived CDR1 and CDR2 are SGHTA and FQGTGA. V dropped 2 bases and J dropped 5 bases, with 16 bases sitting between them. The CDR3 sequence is CASSLWDGKGDNEQFF. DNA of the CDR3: TGTGCCAGCAGCTTATGGGACGGGAAGGGGGACAATGAGCAGTTCTTC.

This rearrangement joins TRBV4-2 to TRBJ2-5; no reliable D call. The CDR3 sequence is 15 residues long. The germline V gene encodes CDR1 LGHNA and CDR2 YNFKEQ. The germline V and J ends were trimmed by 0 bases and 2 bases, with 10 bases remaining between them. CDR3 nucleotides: TGTGCCAGCAGCCAAGATGAACTGCGGCAAGAGACCCAGTACTTC. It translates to CASSQDELRQETQYF.

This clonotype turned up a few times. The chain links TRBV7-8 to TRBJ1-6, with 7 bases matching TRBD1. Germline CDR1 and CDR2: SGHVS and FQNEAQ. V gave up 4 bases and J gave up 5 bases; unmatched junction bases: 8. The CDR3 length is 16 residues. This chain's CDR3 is CASSSYRGTHNSPLHF. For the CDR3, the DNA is TGTGCCAGCAGCTCCTACAGGGGAACCCATAATTCACCCCTCCACTTT.

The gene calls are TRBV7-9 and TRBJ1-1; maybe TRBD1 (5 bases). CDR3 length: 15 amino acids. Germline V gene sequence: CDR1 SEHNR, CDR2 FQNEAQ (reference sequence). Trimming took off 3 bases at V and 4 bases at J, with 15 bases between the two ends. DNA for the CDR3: TGTGCCAGCAGCTTTGGTTCTGGGGGGGGCACTGAAGCTTTCTTT. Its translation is CASSFGSGGGTEAFF.

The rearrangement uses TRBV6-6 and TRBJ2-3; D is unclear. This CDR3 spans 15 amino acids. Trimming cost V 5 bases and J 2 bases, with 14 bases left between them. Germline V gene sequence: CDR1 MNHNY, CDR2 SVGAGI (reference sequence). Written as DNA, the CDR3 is TGTGCCAGCAGTAAGACATCCCACGACACAGATACGCAGTATTTT. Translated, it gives CASSKTSHDTDTQYF.

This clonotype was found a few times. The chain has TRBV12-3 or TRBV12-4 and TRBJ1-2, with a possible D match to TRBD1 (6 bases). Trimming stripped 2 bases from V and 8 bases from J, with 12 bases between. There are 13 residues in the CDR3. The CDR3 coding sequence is TGTGCCAGCAGTTTAACGCAGGGGCAGGGCTACACCTTC. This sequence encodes CASSLTQGQGYTF.

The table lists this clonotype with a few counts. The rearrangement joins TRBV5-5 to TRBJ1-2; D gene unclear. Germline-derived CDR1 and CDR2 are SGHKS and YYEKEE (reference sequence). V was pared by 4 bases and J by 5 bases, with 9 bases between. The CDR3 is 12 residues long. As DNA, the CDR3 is TGTGCCAGCAGCATCGGCCTATATGGCTACACCTTC. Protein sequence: CASSIGLYGYTF.

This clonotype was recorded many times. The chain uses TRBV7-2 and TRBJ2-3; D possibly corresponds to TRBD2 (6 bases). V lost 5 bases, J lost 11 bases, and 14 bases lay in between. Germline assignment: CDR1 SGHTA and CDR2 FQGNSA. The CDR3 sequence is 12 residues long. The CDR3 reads CASSQNRDLQYF. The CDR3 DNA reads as TGTGCCAGCAGCCAGAACCGGGACTTGCAGTATTTT.

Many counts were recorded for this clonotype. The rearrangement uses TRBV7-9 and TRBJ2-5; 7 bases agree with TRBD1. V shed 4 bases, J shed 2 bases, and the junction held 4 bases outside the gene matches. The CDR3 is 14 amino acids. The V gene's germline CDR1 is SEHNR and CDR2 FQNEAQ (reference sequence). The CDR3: CASSSGQVQETQYF. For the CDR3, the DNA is TGTGCCAGCAGCTCAGGACAGGTTCAAGAGACCCAGTACTTC.

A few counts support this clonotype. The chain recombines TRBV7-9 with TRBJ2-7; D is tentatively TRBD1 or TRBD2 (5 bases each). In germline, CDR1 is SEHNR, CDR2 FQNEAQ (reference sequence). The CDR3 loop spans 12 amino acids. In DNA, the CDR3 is TGTTTCCACGGCGAGGGGTCCTACGAGCAGTACGTC. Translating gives CFHGEGSYEQYV.

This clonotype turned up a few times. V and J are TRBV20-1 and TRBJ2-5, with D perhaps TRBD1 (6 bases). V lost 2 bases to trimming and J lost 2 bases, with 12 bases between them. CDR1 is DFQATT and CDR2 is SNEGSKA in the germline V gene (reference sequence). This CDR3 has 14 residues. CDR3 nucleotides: TGCAGTGCTAGATTCACTAGGGGGCAAGAGACCCAGTACTTC. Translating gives CSARFTRGQETQYF.

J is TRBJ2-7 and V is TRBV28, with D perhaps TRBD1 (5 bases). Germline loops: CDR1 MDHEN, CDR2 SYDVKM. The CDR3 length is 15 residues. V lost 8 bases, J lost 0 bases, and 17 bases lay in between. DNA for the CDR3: TGTGCCAGCGGGGCAGCCGTCAGGAGCTCCTACGAGCAGTACGTC. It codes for CASGAAVRSSYEQYV.

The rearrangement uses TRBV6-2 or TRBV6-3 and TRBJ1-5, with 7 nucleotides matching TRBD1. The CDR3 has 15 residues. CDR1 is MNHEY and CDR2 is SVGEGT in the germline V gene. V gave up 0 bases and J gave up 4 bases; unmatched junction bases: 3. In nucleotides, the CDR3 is TGTGCCAGCAGTTACTCCGGGACAGAGAATCAGCCCCAGCATTTT. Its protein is CASSYSGTENQPQHF.

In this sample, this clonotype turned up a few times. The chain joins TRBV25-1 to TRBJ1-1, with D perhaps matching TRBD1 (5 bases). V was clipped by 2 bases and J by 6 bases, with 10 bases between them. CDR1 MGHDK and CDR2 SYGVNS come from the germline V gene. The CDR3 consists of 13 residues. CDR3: CASSEEVRAEAFF. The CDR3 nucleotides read TGTGCCAGCAGTGAAGAGGTCAGGGCTGAAGCTTTCTTT.

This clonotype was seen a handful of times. CDR3 nucleotides: TGTGCCAGCAGCTTGAGACAGGCGTTACAGGAGACCCAGTACTTC. This encodes CASSLRQALQETQYF. V is TRBV7-2 and J is TRBJ2-5; possibly TRBD1 for D (6 bases). The CDR3 spans 15 residues. Germline V gene lookup returns CDR1 SGHTA and CDR2 FQGNSA. The germline V and J ends were trimmed by 3 bases and 5 bases, with 16 bases remaining between them.

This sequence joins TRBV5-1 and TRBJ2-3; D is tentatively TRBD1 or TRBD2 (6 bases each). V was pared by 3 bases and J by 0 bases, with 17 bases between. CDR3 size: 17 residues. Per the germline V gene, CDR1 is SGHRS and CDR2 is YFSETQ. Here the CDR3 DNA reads TGCGCCAGCAGCTGCGAGGGGGGATGGGCTAGCACAGATACGCAGTATTTT. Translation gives CASSCEGGWASTDTQYF.

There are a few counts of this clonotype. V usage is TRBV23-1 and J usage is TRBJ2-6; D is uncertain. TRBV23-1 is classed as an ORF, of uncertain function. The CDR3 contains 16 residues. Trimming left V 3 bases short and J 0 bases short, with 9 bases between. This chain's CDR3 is CASSHPDLSGANVLTF. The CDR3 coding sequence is TGCGCCAGCAGTCACCCGGATCTCTCTGGGGCCAACGTCCTGACTTTC.

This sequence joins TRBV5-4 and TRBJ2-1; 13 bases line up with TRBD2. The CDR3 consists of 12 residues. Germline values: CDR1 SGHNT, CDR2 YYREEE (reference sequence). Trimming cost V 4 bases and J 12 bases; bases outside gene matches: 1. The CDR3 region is CASSRTSGGQFF. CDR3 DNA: TGTGCCAGCAGCCGGACTAGCGGGGGGCAGTTCTTC.

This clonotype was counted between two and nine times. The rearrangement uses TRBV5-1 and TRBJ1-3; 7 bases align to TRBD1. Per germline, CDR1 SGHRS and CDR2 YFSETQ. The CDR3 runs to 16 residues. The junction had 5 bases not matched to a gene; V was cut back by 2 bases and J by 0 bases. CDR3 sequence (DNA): TGCGCCAGCAGCTTTTCGACAGGGCCCTCTGGAAACACCATATATTTT. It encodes CASSFSTGPSGNTIYF.

The CDR3 loop is CASRLAGDYSSYEQYF. The CDR3 DNA sequence: TGTGCCAGCCGACTAGCGGGGGACTATAGCTCCTACGAGCAGTACTTC. This rearrangement joins TRBV13 to TRBJ2-7; 12 bases align to TRBD2. CDR3 size: 16 residues. With 8 bases clipped from V and 0 bases from J, the junction kept 8 bases outside the gene matches. Germline CDR1 is PRHDT and CDR2 is FYEKMQ (reference sequence).

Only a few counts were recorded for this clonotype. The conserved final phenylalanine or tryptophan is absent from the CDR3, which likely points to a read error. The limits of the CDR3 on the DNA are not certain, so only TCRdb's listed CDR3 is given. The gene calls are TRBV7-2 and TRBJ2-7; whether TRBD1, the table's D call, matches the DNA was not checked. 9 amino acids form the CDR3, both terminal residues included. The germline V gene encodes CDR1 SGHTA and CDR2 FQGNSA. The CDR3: CASSQRGRR.

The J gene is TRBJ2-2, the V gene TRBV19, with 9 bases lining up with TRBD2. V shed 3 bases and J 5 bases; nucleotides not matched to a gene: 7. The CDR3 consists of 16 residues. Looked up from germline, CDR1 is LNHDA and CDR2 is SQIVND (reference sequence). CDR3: CASSISRLAGTGELFF. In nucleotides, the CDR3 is TGTGCCAGTAGTATTTCCCGGCTAGCGGGAACCGGGGAGCTGTTTTTT.

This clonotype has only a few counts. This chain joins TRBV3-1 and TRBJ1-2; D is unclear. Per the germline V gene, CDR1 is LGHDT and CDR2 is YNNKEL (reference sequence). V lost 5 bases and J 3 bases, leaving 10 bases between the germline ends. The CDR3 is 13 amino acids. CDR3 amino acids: CASSFEGDYGYTF. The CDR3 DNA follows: TGTGCCAGCAGCTTCGAAGGCGACTATGGCTACACCTTC.

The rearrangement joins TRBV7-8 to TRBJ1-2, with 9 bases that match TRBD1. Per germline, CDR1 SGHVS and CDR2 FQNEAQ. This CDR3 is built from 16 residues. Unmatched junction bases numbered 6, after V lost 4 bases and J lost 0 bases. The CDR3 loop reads CASSSDRGASNYGYTF. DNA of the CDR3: TGTGCCAGCAGCTCTGACAGGGGGGCCTCTAACTATGGCTACACCTTC.